The rows below give T cell receptor beta chains drawn from one sample of a study of neurological immune-mediated disorders. Each CDR3 protein is one row after TCRdb ran MiXCR on the 5' RACE reads. The sample lists roughly 34,000 distinct CDR3 sequences, approximately 4.5% occurring once. Material for sequencing was PBMCs. These receptors originate from a young man in good health. The CDR3 runs from the conserved cysteine through the conserved F or W. Fields, in order: clone size, J gene, V gene, D gene, CDR3 length, CDR3 protein, CDR3 DNA. D genes are given only for firm matches. Size is stated as how often the clone was seen (once, few, many) or a class if it is expanded.

many,TRBJ2-2,TRBV29-1,-,14,CSVRSASNTGELFF,TGCAGCGTTCGCTCAGCTTCGAACACCGGGGAGCTGTTTTTT
many,TRBJ1-6,TRBV5-1,TRBD1,13,CASTRDRDSPLHF,TGCGCCAGCACTCGGGACAGGGACTCACCCCTCCACTTT
many,TRBJ1-1,TRBV7-2,-,15,CASSLGAGWNTEAFF,TGTGCCAGCAGCTTAGGGGCAGGTTGGAACACTGAAGCTTTCTTT
many,TRBJ1-3,TRBV6-5,TRBD1,14,CASSFGQVGNTIYF,TGTGCCAGCAGTTTCGGACAGGTTGGAAACACCATATATTTT
many,TRBJ1-2,TRBV4-2,-,17,CASSLGGGLALHYGYTF,TGTGCCAGCAGCCTAGGAGGAGGGCTCGCCCTCCACTATGGCTACACCTTC
many,TRBJ2-2,TRBV12-3/TRBV12-4,-,16,CASSLFHSGNTGELFF,TGTGCCAGCAGTTTATTTCACTCGGGGAACACCGGGGAGCTGTTTTTT
many,TRBJ2-3,TRBV10-3,TRBD2,15,CAISESAGGTDTQYF,TGTGCCATCAGTGAGTCGGCGGGGGGGACAGATACGCAGTATTTT
many,TRBJ2-2,TRBV10-1,TRBD1,14,CASQGQSNTGELFF,TGCGCCAGCCAGGGACAGTCGAACACCGGGGAGCTGTTTTTT
many,TRBJ2-6,TRBV12-3/TRBV12-4,TRBD1,19,CASIYLSGQTNSGANVLTF,TGTGCCAGCATCTATCTTTCGGGACAGACAAACTCTGGGGCCAACGTCCTGACTTTC
many,TRBJ2-1,TRBV7-2,-,12,CASSLIINEQFF,TGTGCCAGCAGCTTAATAATAAATGAGCAGTTCTTC
many,TRBJ2-1,TRBV5-4,-,13,CASRGGLYNEQFF,TGTGCCAGCAGGGGCGGGCTCTACAATGAGCAGTTCTTC
many,TRBJ2-7,TRBV7-6,TRBD1,18,CASSLAAGGTGGFYEQYF,TGTGCCAGCAGCTTAGCAGCCGGAGGGACAGGGGGTTTTTACGAGCAGTACTTC
many,TRBJ2-1,TRBV20-1,TRBD2,14,CSASTTSGGYEQFF,TGCAGTGCTAGCACGACTAGCGGGGGCTATGAGCAGTTCTTC
many,TRBJ2-5,TRBV7-2,-,14,CAIGRRPLPETQYF,TGTGCCATAGGGCGACGTCCCTTACCGGAGACCCAGTACTTC
many,TRBJ2-3,TRBV10-3,-,14,CAISLAPPTDTQYF,TGTGCCATCAGTCTTGCCCCGCCGACAGATACGCAGTATTTT
medium-sized,TRBJ1-2,TRBV5-5,-,15,CASSPARRGSYGYTF,TGTGCCAGCAGCCCGGCACGCAGGGGAAGCTATGGCTACACCTTC
many,TRBJ2-4,TRBV6-1,TRBD2,17,CASRRGAGGLRGNIQYF,TGTGCCAGCAGGCGAGGGGCGGGGGGCCTCAGGGGAAACATTCAGTACTTC
many,TRBJ1-1,TRBV12-3/TRBV12-4,-,13,CASSLTGTTEAFF,TGTGCCAGCAGTTTAACAGGAACGACTGAAGCTTTCTTT
many,TRBJ2-1,TRBV12-3/TRBV12-4,-,14,CASSLEGNYNEQFF,TGTGCCAGCAGTTTAGAGGGTAACTACAATGAGCAGTTCTTC
many,TRBJ1-4,TRBV5-1,-,16,CASSGEGSATNEKLFF,TGCGCCAGCAGCGGAGAGGGGTCTGCAACTAATGAAAAACTGTTTTTT
many,TRBJ1-2,TRBV7-9,TRBD1,14,CASSLVGGEDGYTF,TGTGCCAGCAGCTTAGTAGGGGGCGAAGATGGCTACACCTTC
many,TRBJ1-5,TRBV27,TRBD1,15,CASRPGDRGVQPQHF,TGTGCCAGCAGGCCCGGGGACAGGGGTGTTCAGCCCCAGCATTTT
many,TRBJ1-5,TRBV20-1,-,13,CSARALPNQPQHF,TGCAGTGCTAGAGCCTTGCCAAATCAGCCCCAGCATTTT
many,TRBJ2-5,TRBV5-6,-,16,CASSLRLSGSQETQYF,TGTGCCAGCAGCTTGAGGTTGTCGGGGAGCCAAGAGACCCAGTACTTC
many,TRBJ1-1,TRBV30,-,14,CAWSDTWVNTEAFF,TGTGCCTGGAGTGATACATGGGTGAACACTGAAGCTTTCTTT
many,TRBJ1-6,TRBV7-2,-,16,CASRWNTGSYNSPLHF,TGTGCCAGCAGGTGGAATACGGGTTCCTATAATTCACCCCTCCACTTT
medium-sized,TRBJ2-5,TRBV5-6,-,14,CASSLKATKETQYF,TGTGCCAGCAGCTTGAAGGCGACGAAAGAGACCCAGTACTTC
many,TRBJ2-7,TRBV6-6,-,14,CASSQEAVYYEQYF,TGTGCCAGCAGCCAGGAGGCAGTATATTACGAGCAGTACTTC
many,TRBJ2-7,TRBV4-1,-,14,CASSQDTVFYEQYF,TGCGCCAGCAGCCAAGATACGGTTTTCTACGAGCAGTACTTC
many,TRBJ1-5,TRBV7-9,-,15,CASRSSGDGNQPQHF,TGTGCCAGCAGGTCGTCGGGGGACGGGAATCAGCCCCAGCATTTT
many,TRBJ2-3,TRBV7-9,TRBD2,16,CASSLVGRGSTDTQYF,TGTGCCAGCAGCTTAGTAGGGCGGGGGAGCACAGATACGCAGTATTTT
many,TRBJ2-7,TRBV2,TRBD2,16,CASSHPAGGAPYEQYF,TGTGCCAGCAGCCATCCCGCGGGGGGGGCTCCCTACGAGCAGTACTTC
many,TRBJ1-5,TRBV30,-,14,CAWSGINSNQPQHF,TGTGCCTGGAGTGGCATAAATAGCAATCAGCCCCAGCATTTT
many,TRBJ2-7,TRBV7-2,-,14,CASSLGGGKYEQYF,TGTGCCAGCAGCTTAGGGGGCGGGAAGTACGAGCAGTACTTC
many,TRBJ2-7,TRBV20-1,TRBD1,14,CSARAQGEVYEQYF,TGCAGTGCTAGAGCCCAGGGGGAAGTATACGAGCAGTACTTC
many,TRBJ2-3,TRBV12-3/TRBV12-4,-,15,CASSLYEGTSDTQYF,TGTGCCAGCAGCCTCTACGAAGGGACATCAGATACGCAGTATTTT
many,TRBJ2-7,TRBV10-2,TRBD2,17,CASSESTLGLADPEQYF,TGCGCCAGCAGTGAGTCGACATTGGGACTAGCGGACCCTGAGCAGTACTTC
many,TRBJ1-1,TRBV6-5,TRBD1,14,CASSWTGGATEAFF,TGTGCCAGCAGTTGGACAGGGGGAGCCACTGAAGCTTTCTTT
many,TRBJ1-5,TRBV6-2/TRBV6-3,TRBD1,14,CASSQGQLNQPQHF,TGTGCCAGCAGCCAGGGACAGCTCAATCAGCCCCAGCATTTT
many,TRBJ2-4,TRBV7-2,-,18,CASSLMGGRALAKNIQYF,TGTGCCAGCAGCTTAATGGGGGGCCGAGCATTAGCCAAAAACATTCAGTACTTC
many,TRBJ1-5,TRBV20-1,TRBD1,15,CSAQGARSPNQPQHF,TGCAGTGCTCAGGGGGCGCGGTCCCCCAATCAGCCCCAGCATTTT
many,TRBJ2-7,TRBV21-1,-,13,CASSKGVLFEQYF,TGTGCCAGCAGCAAGGGGGTGCTGTTCGAGCAGTACTTC
many,TRBJ2-7,TRBV5-1,-,14,CASSLASGEYEQYF,TGCGCCAGCAGCTTGGCCTCGGGGGAGTACGAGCAGTACTTC
many,TRBJ2-1,TRBV7-2,-,16,CASSTLSGAGVNEQFF,TGTGCCAGCAGCACCCTATCTGGGGCCGGAGTGAATGAGCAGTTCTTC
many,TRBJ2-1,TRBV10-3,-,13,CATKDTPYNEQFF,TGTGCCACCAAAGATACACCCTACAATGAGCAGTTCTTC